These 2 T cell receptor beta chains were sequenced from one sample in a study of human versus mouse CDR3 diversity and MHC coevolution (dated by TCRdb to about 2017). To prepare the library, the immunoSEQ multiplex PCR assay was applied. Held by TCRdb, this immuneACCESS table contains in-frame sequences only and omits some clones. Under half of the omission traces to an unresolved V gene where checked; the cause of the rest is unknown. A total of tens of thousands of clones appear in this sample, approximately 94% of them only once. In total, the top ten clones hold under 20% of the sample. Sequenced input: naive CD4+ T cells from blood. The cell subset or site label of this sample denotes: CD45RO-negative CD62L-positive naive CD4 T cells. These receptor sequences come from a person aged 55 to 70 in good health.

CDR3 DNA sequence: TGTGCCAGCAGCATCGACATGGGCTCTGGAAACACCATATATTTT. Protein sequence: CASSIDMGSGNTIYF. This rearrangement joins TRBV5-4 to TRBJ1-3; unclear D gene. This CDR3 region has 15 residues. Trimming took 4 bases from V and 0 from J, leaving 11 bases between them. Germline CDR1 reads SGHNT; CDR2 reads YYREEE (reference sequence).

V is TRBV27 and J is TRBJ2-7, with TRBD1 as a possible D gene (5 bases). Germline V gene lookup returns CDR1 MNHEY and CDR2 SMNVEV (reference sequence). The CDR3 totals 15 residues. V lost 2 bases, J lost 3 bases, and 14 bases lay in between. The CDR3 nucleotides are TGTGCCAGCAGTTTACCCCCCCCAGGGATCTACGAGCAGTACTTC. Its protein product is CASSLPPPGIYEQYF.